Sequencing of this TCR beta chain was carried out in a study of blood T cell repertoires in COVID-19. The CDR3 covers 15 residues. Germline CDR1 is SGHNT and CDR2 is YYREEE (reference sequence). The V end was cut by 4 bases, the J end by 7 bases, with 17 bases between. Patients at the Seattle site were enrolled during active infection and followed longitudinally. Original handling: Using reference gene primer amplification, nucleated cell counts were estimated. Generated by immunoSEQ multiplex PCR, the TCRdb table keeps only in-frame clones and is missing some. Clonal size and the V and J genes are those of that table, whereas D and trimming came from the DNA. Of roughly 380,000 clones listed, around nine tenths are singletons.

Sequencing was done on a sample of peripheral blood. The sequence was obtained from a woman aged 60-75 years with COVID-19, enrolled during active disease. The chain links TRBV5-4 to TRBJ1-4, with D maybe TRBD1 (5 bases). CDR3 in amino acids: CASSNQGTPGEKLFF. DNA of the CDR3: TGTGCCAGCAGCAATCAGGGTACTCCGGGTGAAAAACTGTTTTTT.